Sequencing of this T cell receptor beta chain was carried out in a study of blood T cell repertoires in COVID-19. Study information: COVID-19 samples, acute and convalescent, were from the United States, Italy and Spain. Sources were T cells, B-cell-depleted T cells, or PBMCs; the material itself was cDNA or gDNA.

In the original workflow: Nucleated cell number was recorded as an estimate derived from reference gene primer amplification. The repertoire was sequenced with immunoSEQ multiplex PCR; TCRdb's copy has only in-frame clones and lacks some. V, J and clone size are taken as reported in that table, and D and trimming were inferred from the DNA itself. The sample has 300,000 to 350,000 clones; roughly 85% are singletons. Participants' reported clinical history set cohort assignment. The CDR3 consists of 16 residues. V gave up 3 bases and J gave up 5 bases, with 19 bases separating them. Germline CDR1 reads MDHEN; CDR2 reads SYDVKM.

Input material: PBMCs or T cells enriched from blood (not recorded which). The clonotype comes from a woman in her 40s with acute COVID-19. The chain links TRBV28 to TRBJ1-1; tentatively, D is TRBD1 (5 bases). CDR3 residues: CASSLGPVQGRTEAFF. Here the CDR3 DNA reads TGTGCCAGCAGTTTGGGGCCGGTCCAGGGTCGGACTGAAGCTTTCTTT.